This is a list of T cell receptor beta chains from one sample in a study of blood T cell repertoires in COVID-19. TCRdb keeps only in-frame clones here, not all; method: immunoSEQ multiplex PCR. The repertoire includes some 110,000 clones, more than 70% of them detected once, and around 3% sits in the top ten. Material for sequencing was peripheral blood. These receptors were collected from a woman of 80 years or more with COVID-19, enrolled during active disease. The CDR3 runs from the conserved cysteine through the conserved F or W. D genes are given only for firm matches. The size entry is marked missing in some rows and otherwise reads once, few, many or a size class.

>-|TRBV6-5|TRBD1|TRBJ1-2
TGTGCCAGCAGGCGGACAGGGGAGGGCTACACCTTC
CASRRTGEGYTF
>-|TRBV12-3/TRBV12-4|-|TRBJ2-3
TGTGCCAGTTTTCGGGGAGAATCAGATACGCAGTATTTT
CASFRGESDTQYF
>-|TRBV11-2|-|TRBJ1-1
TGTGCCAGCAGCTTCCGTCCGGGGACAGAAGCTTTCTTT
CASSFRPGTEAFF
>-|TRBV6-5|-|TRBJ1-1
TGTGCCAGCAGTTACTCAGGCGGACTTATGAACACTGAAGCTTTCTTT
CASSYSGGLMNTEAFF
>-|TRBV9|-|TRBJ1-2
TGTGCCAGCAGCGCTGACACTAACTATGGCTACACCTTC
CASSADTNYGYTF
>-|TRBV7-2|TRBD1|TRBJ2-5
TGTGCCAGCCAACGAGGGGGCGTTGGGGAGACCCAGTACTTC
CASQRGGVGETQYF
>-|TRBV2|-|TRBJ2-7
TGTGCCAGAGACAGTTCCTACGAGCAGTACTTC
CARDSSYEQYF
>once|TRBV29-1|-|TRBJ1-1
TGCAGCGTTGCGTCGGGGGGAAACACTGAAGCTTTCTTT
CSVASGGNTEAFF
>few|TRBV6-5|TRBD1|TRBJ1-1
TGTGCCAGCACGCGGAGCGACAGGGTAAACACTGAAGCTTTCTTT
CASTRSDRVNTEAFF
>-|TRBV7-2|-|TRBJ2-7
TGTGCCAGCAGCTCTCTAACCACAGGGAGCCCCTACGAGCAGTACTTC
CASSSLTTGSPYEQYF
>-|TRBV9|-|TRBJ2-1
TGTGCCAGCAGCGTTTCAGGGGCCTCCTACAATGAGCAGTTCTTC
CASSVSGASYNEQFF
>-|TRBV11-2|TRBD2|TRBJ2-5
TGTGCCAGCAGCCTAACACTAGCGGGAGTGTATGAGACCCAGTACTTC
CASSLTLAGVYETQYF
>once|TRBV3-1/TRBV3-2|TRBD1|TRBJ2-3
TGTGCCAGCAGCTTTAGACAGGGTACAGATACGCAGTATTTT
CASSFRQGTDTQYF
>-|TRBV3-1/TRBV3-2|TRBD2|TRBJ2-1
TGTGCCAGCAGCCAAGTGGGCGGGAGAACGAAGTTCTTC
CASSQVGGRTKFF
>few|TRBV3-1/TRBV3-2|-|TRBJ2-1
TGTGCCAGCAGCCAAGATGAAGGGGTGCAGTTCTTC
CASSQDEGVQFF
>-|TRBV7-2|TRBD1|TRBJ1-2
TGTGCCAGCAGCTCCGGGACAGCTAATCTCTATGGCTACACCTTC
CASSSGTANLYGYTF
>-|TRBV27|TRBD1|TRBJ2-7
TGTGCCAGCAGACCAAACTTAGGGGGCTCGCTTAGCGAGCAGTACTTC
CASRPNLGGSLSEQYF
>-|TRBV28|-|TRBJ1-2
TGTGCCAGCAGTTTTCACCGGGGTCAGTATGGCTACACCTTC
CASSFHRGQYGYTF
>-|TRBV10-3|-|TRBJ1-2
TGTGCCATCATCGGGACACCTAGACCTTATGGCTACACCTTC
CAIIGTPRPYGYTF
>-|TRBV9|TRBD2|TRBJ2-5
TGTGCCAGCAGCGTAGATCCTCAGGGAGGGGAGACCCAGTACTTC
CASSVDPQGGETQYF
>few|TRBV2|TRBD1|TRBJ1-2
TGTGCCAGCAGTCCACAGGGGTTCTTCTATGGCTACACCTTC
CASSPQGFFYGYTF
>-|TRBV5-8|-|TRBJ2-2
TGTGCCAGCAGCTTGCACGGGGTAAACACCGGGGAGCTGTTTTTT
CASSLHGVNTGELFF
>-|TRBV2|-|TRBJ1-1
TGTGCCAGCACGAGGTTAGCCAGCCTAAAAGCTTTCTTT
CASTRLASLKAFF
>-|TRBV5-4|-|TRBJ2-7
TGTGCCAGCAGCTCCACCAGGGACTCCTACGAGCAGTACTTC
CASSSTRDSYEQYF
>once|TRBV12-3/TRBV12-4|TRBD1|TRBJ1-2
TGTGCCAGCAGTTTTAGGGGGCTGTTTGGCTACACCTTC
CASSFRGLFGYTF
>-|TRBV19|-|TRBJ2-1
TGTGCCAGTAGTATGTTAGGCGGGAATGAGCAGTTCTTC
CASSMLGGNEQFF
>-|TRBV7-2|TRBD1|TRBJ1-2
TGTGCCAGCAGCCTTACAGGGGGCGACTATGGCTACACCTTC
CASSLTGGDYGYTF
>many|TRBV29-1|-|TRBJ1-1
TGCAGCGTTGAGAGACAGGTAGACACTGAAGCTTTCTTT
CSVERQVDTEAFF
>-|TRBV10-3|TRBD1|TRBJ2-7
TGTGCCGCCGGACAGGGTCCGTCCTACGAGCAGTACTTC
CAAGQGPSYEQYF
>-|TRBV27|-|TRBJ2-7
TGTGCCAGCAGTTTGCGACAGGCTGACGAGCAGTACTTC
CASSLRQADEQYF
>-|TRBV24-1|-|TRBJ1-3
TGTGCCACCAGTGACCCGGGGGTCTCTGGAAACACCATATATTTT
CATSDPGVSGNTIYF
>-|TRBV5-6|-|TRBJ2-2
TGTGCCAGCAGCTTGTTAAGAGGGTCCGGGGAGACCGGGGAGCTGTTTTTT
CASSLLRGSGETGELFF